These T cell receptor beta chains were read from a single sample in a study of T cells expressing NK-cell markers. With the 5' RACE reads reprocessed, TCRdb shows one record per CDR3 protein and no DNA. This sample's clone table lists 350,000 to 450,000 distinct CDR3 sequences. Sequenced sample: blood T cells: a sorted CD56 or NKG2C T cell subset, CD4+ or CD8+ T cells, or bulk PBMC T cells (not recorded which). These receptors were taken from a man aged 18 to 69 in good health. CDR3s include the opening cysteine and the closing phenylalanine or tryptophan.

CDR3,J,V
CASSQAGVGETQYF,TRBJ2-5,TRBV7-2
CSARKGGWTGELFF,TRBJ2-2,TRBV20-1
CASSQTRGTNEKLFF,TRBJ1-4,TRBV27
CASSPTGTGSYGYTF,TRBJ1-2,TRBV28
CASKSGFAQETQYF,TRBJ2-5,TRBV5-1
CAISEVDEEQFF,TRBJ2-1,TRBV10-3
CATRATSMYNEQFF,TRBJ2-1,TRBV24-1
CASSSGAKKGNEQFF,TRBJ2-1,TRBV11-3
CASSVAGVNRNTEAFF,TRBJ1-1,TRBV9
CASSLGFPAEQFF,TRBJ2-1,TRBV7-9
CASSLGGQGIHQPQHF,TRBJ1-5,TRBV7-9
CASSLDWVVTYEQYF,TRBJ2-7,TRBV5-1
CASSIRQGSSYEQYF,TRBJ2-7,TRBV19
CSVVGGQGVGETQYF,TRBJ2-5,TRBV29-1
CASSATGTGGSGELFF,TRBJ2-2,TRBV7-9
CASSLRGQGSVGAYEQYF,TRBJ2-7,TRBV6-1
CASLDTGELFF,TRBJ2-2,TRBV7-9
CASSPPGGMETQYF,TRBJ2-5,TRBV18
CASSLDSRMNTEAFF,TRBJ1-1,TRBV11-2
CSARVPTGDEKLFF,TRBJ1-4,TRBV20-1
CASRRGNSNQPQHF,TRBJ1-5,TRBV21-1
CASSQVLSGGEQFF,TRBJ2-1,TRBV14
CASSEGQGAYEQYF,TRBJ2-7,TRBV11-1
CASSYRGQVDTGFYEQYF,TRBJ2-7,TRBV6-5
CARSLDGTRPLQETQYF,TRBJ2-5,TRBV5-3
CASSSGTGNSPLHF,TRBJ1-6,TRBV12-3/TRBV12-4
CASTLSASSGGRYEQYF,TRBJ2-7,TRBV7-2
CASSPQKGATTDTQYF,TRBJ2-3,TRBV28
CSVELMGRRYEQYF,TRBJ2-7,TRBV29-1
CASSYRSQGYNEKLFF,TRBJ1-4,TRBV6-5
CATNRGLESYEQYF,TRBJ2-7,TRBV6-1
CASSHGTNTDTQYF,TRBJ2-3,TRBV7-6
CASSPGGTRAYEQYF,TRBJ2-7,TRBV12-3/TRBV12-4
CASSLLSTGGQEQYF,TRBJ2-7,TRBV7-8
CASRRGTSGKETQYF,TRBJ2-5,TRBV2
CASSLGPRNTGELFF,TRBJ2-2,TRBV13
CASSWGTGGLSYEQYF,TRBJ2-7,TRBV5-5
CASSYRFGRGGLYGEQYF,TRBJ2-7,TRBV6-5
CASSEVGLAGSTDTQYF,TRBJ2-3,TRBV2
CASTRLAGGPETQYF,TRBJ2-5,TRBV5-5
CASSQAGTVGYEQYF,TRBJ2-7,TRBV7-2
CASSYPPGQRAYEQYF,TRBJ2-7,TRBV7-2
CASSGGTGINEKLFF,TRBJ1-4,TRBV5-1
CASSWFGGRGDYGYTF,TRBJ1-2,TRBV27
CASSPGLVGHQETQYF,TRBJ2-5,TRBV5-8